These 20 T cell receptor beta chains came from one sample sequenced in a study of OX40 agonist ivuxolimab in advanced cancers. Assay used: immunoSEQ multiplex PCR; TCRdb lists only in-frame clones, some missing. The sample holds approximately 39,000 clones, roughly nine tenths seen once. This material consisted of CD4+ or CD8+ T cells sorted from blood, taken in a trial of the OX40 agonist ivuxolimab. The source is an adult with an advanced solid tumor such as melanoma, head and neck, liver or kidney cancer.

The CDR3 coding sequence is TGTGCCACCAGCAGTACAGGGGTTTCTGATCAGCCCCAGCATTTT. Translating it yields CATSSTGVSDQPQHF. This chain connects TRBV15 to TRBJ1-5; 7 bases match TRBD1. The CDR3 has 15 residues. The germline CDR1 and CDR2 sequences are LNHNV and YYDKDF (reference sequence). With 3 bases clipped from V and 5 bases from J, the junction kept 7 bases outside the gene matches.

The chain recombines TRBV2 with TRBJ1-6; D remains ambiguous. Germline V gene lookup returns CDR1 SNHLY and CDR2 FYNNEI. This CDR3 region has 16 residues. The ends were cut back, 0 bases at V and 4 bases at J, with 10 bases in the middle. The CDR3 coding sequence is TGTGCCAGCAGTGAAGCGATACAGCCTTATAATTCACCCCTCCACTTT. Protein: CASSEAIQPYNSPLHF.

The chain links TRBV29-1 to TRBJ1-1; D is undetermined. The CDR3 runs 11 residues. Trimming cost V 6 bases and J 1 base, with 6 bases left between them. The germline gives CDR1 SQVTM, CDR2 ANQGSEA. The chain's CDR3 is CSVVENTEAFF. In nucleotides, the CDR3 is TGCAGCGTAGTTGAGAACACTGAAGCTTTCTTT.

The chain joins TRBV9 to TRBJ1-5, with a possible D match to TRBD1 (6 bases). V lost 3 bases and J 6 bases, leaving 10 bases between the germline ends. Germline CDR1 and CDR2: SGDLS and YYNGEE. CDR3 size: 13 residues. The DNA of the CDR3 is TGTGCCAGCAGCGCGGGGGGCAGTCAGCCCCAGCATTTT. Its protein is CASSAGGSQPQHF. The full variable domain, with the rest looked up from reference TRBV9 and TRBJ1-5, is DSGVTQTPKHLITATGQRVTLRCSPRSGDLSVYWYQQSLDQGLQFLIQYYNGEERAKGNILERFSAQQFPDLHSELNLSSLELGDSALYFCASSAGGSQPQHFGDGTRLSIL.

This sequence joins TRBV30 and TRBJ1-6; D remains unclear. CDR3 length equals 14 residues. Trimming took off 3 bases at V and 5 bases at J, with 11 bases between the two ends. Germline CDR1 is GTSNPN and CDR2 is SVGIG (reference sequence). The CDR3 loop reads CAWSLHMDNSPLHF. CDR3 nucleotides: TGTGCCTGGAGCTTGCACATGGATAATTCACCCCTCCACTTT.

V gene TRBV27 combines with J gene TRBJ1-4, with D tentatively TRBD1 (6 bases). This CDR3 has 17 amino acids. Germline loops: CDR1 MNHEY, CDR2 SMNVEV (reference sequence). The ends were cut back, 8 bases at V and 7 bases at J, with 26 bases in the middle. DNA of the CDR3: TGTGCCAGCCGAAGAGGGCCTGCACAGGGTCGGGCTGAAAAACTGTTTTTT. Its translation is CASRRGPAQGRAEKLFF.

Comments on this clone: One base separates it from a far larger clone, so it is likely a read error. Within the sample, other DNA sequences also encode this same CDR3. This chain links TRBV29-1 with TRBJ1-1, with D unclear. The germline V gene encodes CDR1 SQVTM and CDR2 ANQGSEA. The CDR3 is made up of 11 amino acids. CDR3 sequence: CSVVKNTEAFF. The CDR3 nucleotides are TGCAGCGTTGTAAAGAACACTGAGGCTTTCTTT.

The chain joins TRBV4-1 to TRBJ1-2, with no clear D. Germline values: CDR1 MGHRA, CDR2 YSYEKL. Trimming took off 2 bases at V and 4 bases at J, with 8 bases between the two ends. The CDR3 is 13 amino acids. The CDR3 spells CASSQPLGYGYTF. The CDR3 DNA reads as TGCGCCAGCAGCCAACCCCTCGGCTATGGCTACACCTTC.

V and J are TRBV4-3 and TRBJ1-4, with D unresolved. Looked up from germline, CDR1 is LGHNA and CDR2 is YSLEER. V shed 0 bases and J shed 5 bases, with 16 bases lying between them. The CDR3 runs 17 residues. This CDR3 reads CASSQEIAGYRNEKLFF. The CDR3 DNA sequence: TGCGCCAGCAGCCAAGAAATAGCCGGATACCGGAATGAAAAACTGTTTTTT.

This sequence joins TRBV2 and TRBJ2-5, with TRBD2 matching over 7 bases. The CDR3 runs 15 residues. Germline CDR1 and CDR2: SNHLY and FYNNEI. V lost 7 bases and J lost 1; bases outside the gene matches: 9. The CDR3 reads CASTRAGGVQETQYF. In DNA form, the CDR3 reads TGTGCCAGCACACGGGCTGGGGGGGTCCAAGAGACCCAGTACTTC.

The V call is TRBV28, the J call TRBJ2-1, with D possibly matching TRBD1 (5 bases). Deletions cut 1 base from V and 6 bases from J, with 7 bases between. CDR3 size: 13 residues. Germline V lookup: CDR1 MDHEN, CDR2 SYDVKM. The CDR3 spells CASSLYDSNEQFF. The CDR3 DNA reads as TGTGCCAGCAGTTTATATGACAGCAATGAGCAGTTCTTC.

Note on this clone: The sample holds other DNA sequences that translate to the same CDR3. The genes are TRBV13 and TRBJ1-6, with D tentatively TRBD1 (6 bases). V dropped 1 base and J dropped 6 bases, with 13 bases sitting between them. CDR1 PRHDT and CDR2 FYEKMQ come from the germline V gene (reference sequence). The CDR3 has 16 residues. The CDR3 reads CASSLEGQLVNSPLHF. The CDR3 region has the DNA TGTGCCAGCAGCTTAGAAGGACAGTTGGTTAATTCACCCCTCCACTTT. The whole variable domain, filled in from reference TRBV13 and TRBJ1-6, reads AAGVIQSPRHLIKEKRETATLKCYPIPRHDTVYWYQQGPGQDPQFLISFYEKMQSDKGSIPDRFSAQQFSDYHSELNMSSLELGDSALYFCASSLEGQLVNSPLHFGNGTRLTVT.

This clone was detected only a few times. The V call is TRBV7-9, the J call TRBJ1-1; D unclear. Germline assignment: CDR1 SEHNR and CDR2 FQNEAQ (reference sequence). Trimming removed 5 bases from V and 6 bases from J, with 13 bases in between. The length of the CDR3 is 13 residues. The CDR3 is CASSPGVRPEAFF. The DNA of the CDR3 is TGTGCCAGCAGCCCCGGGGTCCGCCCTGAAGCTTTCTTT. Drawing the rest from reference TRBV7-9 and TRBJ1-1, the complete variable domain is DTGVSQNPRHKITKRGQNVTFRCDPISEHNRLYWYRQTLGQGPEFLTYFQNEAQLEKSRLLSDRFSAERPKGSFSTLEIQRTEQGDSAMYLCASSPGVRPEAFFGQGTRLTVV.

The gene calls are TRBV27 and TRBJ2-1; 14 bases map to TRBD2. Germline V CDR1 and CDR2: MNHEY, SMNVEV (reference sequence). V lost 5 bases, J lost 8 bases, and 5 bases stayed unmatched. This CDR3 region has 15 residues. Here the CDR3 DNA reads TGTGCCAGCAGTCATTCGACTAGCGGGGGGGATGAGCAGTTCTTC. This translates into CASSHSTSGGDEQFF.

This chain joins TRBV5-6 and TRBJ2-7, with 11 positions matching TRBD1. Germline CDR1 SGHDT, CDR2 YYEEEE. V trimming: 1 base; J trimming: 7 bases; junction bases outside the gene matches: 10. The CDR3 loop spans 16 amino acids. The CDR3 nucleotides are TGTGCCAGCAGCTTGTATCGGACAGGGGGCTTGGGAGAGCAGTACTTC. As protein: CASSLYRTGGLGEQYF.

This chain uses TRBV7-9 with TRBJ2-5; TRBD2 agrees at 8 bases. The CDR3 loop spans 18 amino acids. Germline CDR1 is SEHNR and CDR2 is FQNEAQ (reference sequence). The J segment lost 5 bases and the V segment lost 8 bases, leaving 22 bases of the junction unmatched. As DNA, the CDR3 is TGTGCCAGCGCCCTTTCCCCCGGCGGGGGGCTCCACTCGGAGACCCAGTACTTC. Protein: CASALSPGGGLHSETQYF. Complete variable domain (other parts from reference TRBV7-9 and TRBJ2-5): DTGVSQNPRHKITKRGQNVTFRCDPISEHNRLYWYRQTLGQGPEFLTYFQNEAQLEKSRLLSDRFSAERPKGSFSTLEIQRTEQGDSAMYLCASALSPGGGLHSETQYFGPGTRLLVL.

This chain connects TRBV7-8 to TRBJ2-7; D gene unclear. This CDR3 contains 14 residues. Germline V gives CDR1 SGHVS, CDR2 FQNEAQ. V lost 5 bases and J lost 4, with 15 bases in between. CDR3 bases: TGTGCCAGCAGCCAATCTGGCCTAAAGTACGAGCAGTACTTC. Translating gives CASSQSGLKYEQYF.

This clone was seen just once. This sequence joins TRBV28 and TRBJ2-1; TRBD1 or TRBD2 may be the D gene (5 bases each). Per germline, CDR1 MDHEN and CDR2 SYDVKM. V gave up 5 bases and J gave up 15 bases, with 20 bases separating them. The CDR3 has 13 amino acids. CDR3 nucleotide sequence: TGTGCCAGCAGTCCCCCGGAGGCCAGGGTTGGGTTCTTC. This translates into CASSPPEARVGFF.

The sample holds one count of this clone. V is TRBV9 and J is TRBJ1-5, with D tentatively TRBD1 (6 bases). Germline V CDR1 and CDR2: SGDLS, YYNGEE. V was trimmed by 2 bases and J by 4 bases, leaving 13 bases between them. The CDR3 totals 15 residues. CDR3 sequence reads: CASSVSGDKNQPQHF. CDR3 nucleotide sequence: TGTGCCAGCAGCGTCTCCGGGGACAAGAATCAGCCCCAGCATTTT.

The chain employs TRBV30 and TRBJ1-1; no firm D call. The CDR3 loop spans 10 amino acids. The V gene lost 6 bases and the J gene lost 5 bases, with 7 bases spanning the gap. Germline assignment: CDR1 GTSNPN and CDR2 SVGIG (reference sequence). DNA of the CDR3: TGTGCCTGTGATGCGACTGAAGCTTTCTTT. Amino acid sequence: CACDATEAFF. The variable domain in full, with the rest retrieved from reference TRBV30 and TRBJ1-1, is SQTIHQWPATLVQPVGSPLSLECTVEGTSNPNLYWYRQAAGRGLQLLFYSVGIGQISSEVPQNLSASRPQDRQFILSSKKLLLSDSGFYLCACDATEAFFGQGTRLTVV.